These 25 T cell receptor beta chains share one sample of origin, sequenced in a study of blood T cell repertoires in COVID-19. Some clones are missing from TCRdb's copy, which holds only in-frame ones; the method was immunoSEQ multiplex PCR. The data show some 250,000 clones, approximately 86% seen once. The specimen sequenced was peripheral blood. The receptors derive from a young woman who had recovered from COVID-19.

This sequence joins TRBV5-4 and TRBJ1-4, with D perhaps matching TRBD1 (5 bases). Trimming shortened V by 4 bases and J by 8 bases, and 9 bases separated the two germline ends. From germline, CDR1 is SGHNT and CDR2 YYREEE (reference sequence). The CDR3 totals 12 residues. CDR3 sequence: CASSSRGEKLFF. CDR3 bases: TGTGCCAGCAGCAGTAGGGGAGAAAAACTGTTTTTT.

The chain uses TRBV21-1 and TRBJ1-5; the table's TRBD1 call for D was not verified on the DNA. TRBV21-1 is given as a pseudogene. The CDR3 is 22 residues long. Here the CDR3 reads CASSKRSWRNDRDRICNQPQHF. CDR3 DNA sequence: TGTGCCAGCAGCAAAAGGTCATGGCGAAACGACCGGGACAGGATTTGCAATCAGCCCCAGCATTTT.

The chain carries TRBV7-9 and TRBJ1-3, with D perhaps matching TRBD1 (5 bases). Between the trimmed V and J ends, which lost 5 bases and 4 bases, there was a span of 12 bases. The CDR3 has 14 amino acids. From germline, CDR1 is SEHNR and CDR2 FQNEAQ (reference sequence). CDR3 sequence (DNA): TGTGCCAGCAGCGCTTCAGGGAAAGGAAACACCATATATTTT. Its protein product is CASSASGKGNTIYF.

The V call is TRBV2, the J call TRBJ2-5, with 10 nucleotides matching TRBD2. The CDR3 spans 15 residues. V was clipped by 3 bases and J by 2 bases; unmatched bases: 3. Germline-derived CDR1 and CDR2 are SNHLY and FYNNEI. CDR3 in amino acids: CASSDLAGGQETQYF. Here the CDR3 DNA reads TGTGCCAGCAGTGATTTAGCGGGGGGTCAAGAGACCCAGTACTTC. Combining the CDR3 with reference TRBV2 and TRBJ2-5 gives the whole variable domain EPEVTQTPSHQVTQMGQEVILRCVPISNHLYFYWYRQILGQKVEFLVSFYNNEISEKSEIFDDQFSVERPDGSNFTLKIRSTKLEDSAMYFCASSDLAGGQETQYFGPGTRLLVL.

The V call is TRBV6-2 or TRBV6-3, the J call TRBJ1-1, with TRBD1 as a possible D gene (5 bases). The germline gives CDR1 MNHEY, CDR2 SVGEGT. The CDR3 length is 14 residues. Trimming shortened V by 2 bases and J by 5 bases, and 12 bases separated the two germline ends. The CDR3 region is CASSYRGRWTEAFF. In nucleotides, the CDR3 is TGTGCCAGCAGTTACAGGGGTAGGTGGACTGAAGCTTTCTTT.

The CDR3 region is CASSPTSGGYTQYF. CDR3 sequence (DNA): TGTGCCAGCAGCCCGACCTCGGGGGGATATACGCAGTATTTT. The chain employs TRBV5-4 and TRBJ2-3, with TRBD2 matching 7 bases. V shed 4 bases and J 7 bases; nucleotides not matched to a gene: 9. The V gene's germline CDR1 is SGHNT and CDR2 YYREEE (reference sequence). The CDR3 spans 14 residues.

This rearrangement joins TRBV5-1 to TRBJ1-3, with D unclear. CDR3 size: 15 residues. V gave up 3 bases and J gave up 4 bases, with 14 bases separating them. Germline V lookup: CDR1 SGHRS, CDR2 YFSETQ. CDR3 coding DNA: TGCGCCAGCAGCTCTGGAGACGGAGGGGGAAACACCATATATTTT. Translating it yields CASSSGDGGGNTIYF.

The J gene is TRBJ2-7, the V gene TRBV18, with D possibly TRBD1 on 5 matching bases. Germline lookup yields CDR1 KGHSH and CDR2 LQKENI. The CDR3 consists of 14 residues. V was cut by 4 bases and J by 2 bases, with 12 bases left in between. In DNA form, the CDR3 reads TGTGCCAGCTCACAACGACAGACAGCCTACGAGCAGTACTTC. Its translation: CASSQRQTAYEQYF. The full variable domain, its missing parts supplied by reference TRBV18 and TRBJ2-7, is NAGVMQNPRHLVRRRGQEARLRCSPMKGHSHVYWYRQLPEEGLKFMVYLQKENIIDESGMPKERFSAEFPKEGPSILRIQQVVRGDSAAYFCASSQRQTAYEQYFGPGTRLTVT.

The gene calls are TRBV2 and TRBJ1-1, with 9 bases lining up with TRBD1. The CDR3 totals 14 residues. The trim removed 9 bases at V and 5 bases at J, leaving 10 bases unmatched. CDR1 and CDR2 (germline): SNHLY, FYNNEI. This CDR3 is CASSQGAGWTEAFF. CDR3 DNA sequence: TGTGCCAGTTCACAGGGGGCGGGATGGACTGAAGCTTTCTTT.

The rearrangement joins TRBV5-1 to TRBJ1-6; 9 bases are shared with TRBD1. CDR3 length: 15 residues. Germline CDR1 reads SGHRS; CDR2 reads YFSETQ. V trimming: 6 bases; J trimming: 8 bases; junction bases outside the gene matches: 9. The CDR3 region is CASNDPGQGYSPLHF. The CDR3 nucleotides read TGCGCCAGCAACGACCCGGGACAGGGATATTCACCCCTCCACTTT.

V and J are TRBV6-5 and TRBJ2-5; D uncertain. CDR3 length: 12 amino acids. Germline CDR1 MNHEY, CDR2 SVGAGI. The ends were cut back, 6 bases at V and 5 bases at J, with 10 bases in the middle. CDR3 in amino acids: CASSPLGETQYF. The CDR3 DNA sequence: TGTGCCAGCAGCCCACTTGGTGAGACCCAGTACTTC.

The gene calls are TRBV7-7 and TRBJ2-5; 10 bases map to TRBD2. From germline, CDR1 is SSHAT and CDR2 FNYEAQ (reference sequence). V was pared by 5 bases and J by 5 bases, with 8 bases of the junction left unmatched. The CDR3 is 15 residues long. The CDR3 nucleotides are TGTGCCAGCAGCGTTACTAGCGGGGCTTTGGAGACCCAGTACTTC. Translating gives CASSVTSGALETQYF.

The rearrangement links TRBV6-6 to TRBJ1-2, with D uncertain. Trimming took off 2 bases at V and 4 bases at J, with 17 bases between the two ends. Germline V gene sequence: CDR1 MNHNY, CDR2 SVGAGI (reference sequence). There are 16 residues in the CDR3. The CDR3 nucleotides are TGTGCCAGCAGTTACACCATCCAGGCAGGCTTCTATGGCTACACCTTC. Its translation is CASSYTIQAGFYGYTF.

The CDR3 sequence is CASSLDAGNTGELFF. CDR3 DNA sequence: TGTGCCAGCAGCTTGGATGCCGGGAACACCGGGGAGCTGTTTTTT. This chain connects TRBV5-6 to TRBJ2-2; D unresolved. Between the trimmed V and J ends, which lost 0 bases and 1 base, there was a span of 7 bases. The germline V gene has CDR1 SGHDT and CDR2 YYEEEE. The CDR3 contains 15 residues.

V gene TRBV2 combines with J gene TRBJ2-7, with D possibly being TRBD1 (5 bases). Trimming removed 4 bases from V and 6 bases from J, with 16 bases in between. CDR3 length: 14 residues. Germline V CDR1 and CDR2: SNHLY, FYNNEI. CDR3 in amino acids: CASSVGHVSFEQYF. The CDR3 coding sequence is TGTGCCAGCAGTGTAGGACACGTAAGTTTCGAGCAGTACTTC.

This clone is a singleton in its sample. J is TRBJ1-1 and V is TRBV12-3 or TRBV12-4; a possible D gene is TRBD1 (5 bases). The CDR3 is made up of 13 amino acids. V dropped 10 bases and J dropped 0 bases, with 12 bases sitting between them. CDR3 coding DNA: TGTGCCACGGAACGACAGTTGAACACTGAAGCTTTCTTT. Encoded protein: CATERQLNTEAFF.

This clone was found a few times. This sequence joins TRBV5-1 and TRBJ2-2, with D possibly matching TRBD1 (6 bases). V lost 0 bases and J lost 10, with 16 bases in between. CDR1 and CDR2 (germline): SGHRS, YFSETQ. This CDR3 region has 15 residues. The CDR3 reads CASSLEGQGNEELFF. The CDR3 nucleotides are TGCGCCAGCAGCTTGGAGGGTCAGGGGAACGAGGAGCTGTTTTTT.

The chain joins TRBV6-2 or TRBV6-3 to TRBJ2-2; 12 nucleotides match TRBD2. Germline V CDR1 and CDR2: MNHEY, SVGEGT. After removal of 2 bases from V and 4 bases from J, the junction contained 11 bases not matched to a gene. There are 19 residues in the CDR3. CDR3 amino acids: CASSYRGLAGPSGTGELFF. CDR3 nucleotides: TGTGCCAGCAGTTACAGGGGACTAGCGGGTCCGTCAGGCACCGGGGAGCTGTTTTTT.

This clone came up once. The chain is built from TRBV10-3 and TRBJ2-7, with 9 bases aligning to TRBD2. Germline CDR1 and CDR2: ENHRY and SYGVKD. The CDR3 runs to 16 residues. With 3 bases clipped from V and 0 bases from J, the junction kept 6 bases outside the gene matches. CDR3 DNA sequence: TGTGCCATCAGTGATTTAGCGGGGGCCCGCTCCTACGAGCAGTACTTC. The encoded protein is CAISDLAGARSYEQYF.

A single count supports this clone. V gene TRBV21-1 combines with J gene TRBJ2-7; the table calls TRBD1, which could not be checked here. TRBV21-1 is flagged as a pseudogene. The CDR3 covers 14 residues. CDR3 sequence (DNA): TGTGCCAGCAGCTTCCGGTACAGGGTAAGCGAGCAGTACTTC. Amino acids: CASSFRYRVSEQYF.

The chain employs TRBV7-2 and TRBJ2-3; D possibly corresponds to TRBD1 (6 bases). Looked up from germline, CDR1 is SGHTA and CDR2 is FQGNSA. V gave up 6 bases and J gave up 1 base, with 11 bases separating them. The CDR3 runs to 14 residues. The CDR3 sequence: CASRRNRGTDTQYF. CDR3 nucleotides: TGTGCCAGCAGGAGGAACAGGGGCACAGATACGCAGTATTTT.

The chain uses TRBV4-2 and TRBJ2-1, with D perhaps TRBD2 (5 bases). Trimming left V 1 base short and J 5 bases short, with 18 bases between. Germline loops: CDR1 LGHNA, CDR2 YNFKEQ. The CDR3 length is 17 residues. CDR3: CASSQGTFTLAHNEQFF. Written as DNA, the CDR3 is TGTGCCAGCAGCCAAGGAACATTCACCCTAGCACACAATGAGCAGTTCTTC.

This clone was seen a single time. The chain carries TRBV30 and TRBJ2-7; D unresolved. V lost 0 bases to trimming and J lost 4 bases, with 7 bases between them. Germline V lookup: CDR1 GTSNPN, CDR2 SVGIG (reference sequence). The CDR3 is made up of 12 amino acids. The CDR3 region is CAWSVGFYEQYF. In DNA form, the CDR3 reads TGTGCCTGGAGTGTGGGCTTTTACGAGCAGTACTTC.

This clone has just a few counts. The V gene is TRBV29-1, the J gene TRBJ1-1; D is perhaps TRBD1 (6 bases). The CDR3 runs 12 residues. Germline CDR1 reads SQVTM; CDR2 reads ANQGSEA. With 6 bases removed from V and 7 bases from J, the gap between germline ends came to 15 bases. CDR3: CSVTPGALEAFF. DNA for the CDR3: TGCAGCGTGACCCCAGGGGCCCTTGAAGCTTTCTTT.

The chain recombines TRBV19 with TRBJ1-2; the D gene is possibly TRBD1 (5 bases). This CDR3 comprises 12 residues. Germline loops: CDR1 LNHDA, CDR2 SQIVND (reference sequence). V dropped 6 bases and J dropped 6 bases, with 11 bases sitting between them. CDR3 sequence (DNA): TGTGCCAGTAGGGCAGGGCTCCATGGCTACACCTTC. Protein: CASRAGLHGYTF.